The clone carrying this T cell receptor beta chain appeared a single time. As yet, its antigen is unknown. The V segment lost 5 bases and the J segment 2 bases; nucleotides outside the gene matches: 8. The CDR3 extends over 15 amino acids. Germline V gene sequence: CDR1 SNHLY, CDR2 FYNNEI. This entry comes from a study of blood T cells in healthy people across ages. Regarding the study as a whole: More naive CD4+ cells and higher diversity marked long-lived donors relative to aged donors.

The donors, all healthy, were Caucasians living in Russia, aged roughly 6 to 100. Together with a sample-barcoded 5' primer, a J-beta primer mix was included in a second PCR lasting about 7 to 12 cycles. A template-switch adaptor with 12 random nucleotides tagged each cDNA molecule. TCRdb reprocessed the 5' RACE reads via MiXCR and lists one record per CDR3 protein. The sample lists around 1,600,000 distinct CDR3 sequences, less than 45% occurring once. Sequenced: blood. The receptor was derived from a woman aged 18-30 years in good health. The chain has TRBV2 and TRBJ2-7; 8 bases are shared with TRBD1. The CDR3 sequence is CASSSRTGLAYEQYF. In nucleotides, the CDR3 is TGTGCCAGCAGTTCTCGGACAGGGTTGGCCTACGAGCAGTACTTC.